Listed below are T cell receptor beta chains from one sample, sequenced in a study of glioma-infiltrating T cells. TCRdb reprocessed the multiplex PCR reads via MiXCR and lists one record per CDR3 protein. Found here are roughly 350,000 distinct CDR3 sequences, 41% of them singletons; the top ten hold approximately 12%. Sequenced input: glioma tissue, nonneoplastic brain tissue, or PBMCs (not recorded which). The receptors shown here come from a human donor with low-grade glioma or glioblastoma, undergoing nonglioma brain surgery, or in good health (not recorded which). Each CDR3 is given with its conserved first and last residue. The D gene is left open where the match is weak. Not every row has a clone size; where given, it reads once, few, many or a size class.

d_gene: -; abundance: -; v_gene: TRBV14; j_gene: TRBJ2-5; CDR3aa: CASSQNSQETQYF; CDR3nt: TGTGCCAGCAGCCAAAACAGCCAAGAGACCCAGTACTTC
d_gene: TRBD1; abundance: many; v_gene: TRBV28; j_gene: TRBJ2-3; CDR3aa: CASSSGTGSTDTQYF; CDR3nt: TGTGCCAGCAGCAGCGGGACAGGGAGCACAGATACGCAGTATTTT
d_gene: -; abundance: -; v_gene: TRBV25-1; j_gene: TRBJ2-3; CDR3aa: CAGSKLVSTDTQYF; CDR3nt: TGTGCCGGCAGTAAGTTAGTTAGCACAGATACGCAGTATTTT
d_gene: TRBD1; abundance: few; v_gene: TRBV28; j_gene: TRBJ1-4; CDR3aa: CASSAGQGGLNEKLFF; CDR3nt: TGTGCCAGCAGTGCCGGACAGGGGGGCCTTAATGAAAAACTGTTTTTT
d_gene: -; abundance: -; v_gene: TRBV5-1; j_gene: TRBJ2-1; CDR3aa: CASSPPGFNNEQFF; CDR3nt: TGCGCCAGCAGCCCCCCCGGGTTCAACAATGAGCAGTTCTTC
d_gene: -; abundance: -; v_gene: TRBV15; j_gene: TRBJ1-1; CDR3aa: CATSRYRGRGTEAFF; CDR3nt: TGTGCCACCAGCAGATACCGGGGCAGGGGCACTGAAGCTTTCTTT
d_gene: -; abundance: few; v_gene: TRBV11-1; j_gene: TRBJ2-5; CDR3aa: CASSRQPGPWQETQYF; CDR3nt: TGTGCCAGCAGCCGTCAGCCCGGGCCGTGGCAAGAGACCCAGTACTTC
d_gene: -; abundance: few; v_gene: TRBV6-5; j_gene: TRBJ1-1; CDR3aa: CASLLGSSKWGANTEAFF; CDR3nt: TGTGCCAGCTTACTTGGCTCTTCGAAGTGGGGGGCGAACACTGAAGCTTTCTTT
d_gene: -; abundance: -; v_gene: TRBV28; j_gene: TRBJ1-5; CDR3aa: CASSQGGWGSNQPQHF; CDR3nt: TGTGCCAGCAGCCAAGGAGGCTGGGGTAGCAATCAGCCCCAGCATTTT
d_gene: -; abundance: -; v_gene: TRBV11-1; j_gene: TRBJ2-3; CDR3aa: CASRSGVPDTQYF; CDR3nt: TGTGCCAGCAGGTCAGGGGTCCCGGATACGCAGTATTTT
d_gene: -; abundance: few; v_gene: TRBV10-2; j_gene: TRBJ1-3; CDR3aa: CASSEGEGNTIYF; CDR3nt: TGCGCCAGCAGTGAGGGGGAAGGAAACACCATATATTTT
d_gene: TRBD2; abundance: -; v_gene: TRBV19; j_gene: TRBJ2-7; CDR3aa: CASSIRTSGTYEQYF; CDR3nt: TGTGCCAGTAGTATTAGGACTAGCGGAACCTACGAGCAGTACTTC
d_gene: -; abundance: -; v_gene: TRBV12-3/TRBV12-4; j_gene: TRBJ2-5; CDR3aa: CASSPSLLRQETQYF; CDR3nt: TGTGCCAGCAGCCCTAGCCTCCTACGCCAAGAGACCCAGTACTTC
d_gene: -; abundance: few; v_gene: TRBV10-2; j_gene: TRBJ1-6; CDR3aa: CASSRGDGSPLHF; CDR3nt: TGCGCCAGCAGTAGGGGGGACGGGTCACCCCTCCACTTT
d_gene: -; abundance: -; v_gene: TRBV19; j_gene: TRBJ2-2; CDR3aa: CASGPSGGPGELFF; CDR3nt: TGTGCCAGTGGCCCCTCGGGGGGCCCCGGGGAGCTGTTTTTT
d_gene: TRBD2; abundance: -; v_gene: TRBV20-1; j_gene: TRBJ2-1; CDR3aa: CSARGHSGSEEFF; CDR3nt: TGCAGTGCTAGAGGACATAGCGGGAGTGAGGAGTTCTTC
d_gene: TRBD1; abundance: many; v_gene: TRBV27; j_gene: TRBJ1-6; CDR3aa: CASTAGQGRNSPLHF; CDR3nt: TGTGCCAGCACCGCGGGACAGGGGAGGAATTCACCCCTCCACTTT
d_gene: -; abundance: few; v_gene: TRBV7-9; j_gene: TRBJ2-2; CDR3aa: CASSFDYNTGELFF; CDR3nt: TGTGCCAGCAGCTTCGACTACAACACCGGGGAGCTGTTTTTT
d_gene: -; abundance: few; v_gene: TRBV7-2; j_gene: TRBJ2-1; CDR3aa: CASGSVGQFF; CDR3nt: TGTGCCAGCGGATCAGTGGGGCAGTTCTTC
d_gene: TRBD2; abundance: -; v_gene: TRBV7-9; j_gene: TRBJ2-1; CDR3aa: CASSLLIASGTYNEQFF; CDR3nt: TGTGCCAGCAGCCTACTAATCGCGAGCGGGACCTACAATGAGCAGTTCTTC
d_gene: -; abundance: -; v_gene: TRBV6-1; j_gene: TRBJ2-1; CDR3aa: CASSPFEGHYNEQFF; CDR3nt: TGTGCCAGCAGTCCATTCGAGGGTCACTACAATGAGCAGTTCTTC
d_gene: -; abundance: few; v_gene: TRBV5-1; j_gene: TRBJ1-1; CDR3aa: CASSPSFRNTEAFF; CDR3nt: TGCGCCAGCAGCCCTTCGTTCCGGAACACTGAAGCTTTCTTT